The 10 T cell receptor beta chains presented below share a single source sample, sequenced in a study of T cells in Graves' hyperthyroidism and ophthalmopathy (dated by TCRdb to between 2019 and 2020). Preparation of the library involved multiplex PCR. The instrument given in TCRdb is Illumina HiSeq 2000. TCR beta CDR3 regions were amplified from RNA transcripts. For the first round of RT-PCR on the TCR CDR3, the HTBI primer set was used together with the Qiagen OneStep RT-PCR kit. The raw public reads went through TCRdb reprocessing: fastp at Q25, MiXCR clone calling, in-frame beta chains kept. Every distinct CDR3 protein forms one entry, paired with its most common genes and DNA. In all, the sample holds 750,000 to 950,000 distinct CDR3 sequences, and roughly 37% of those were seen once. Of the sample, 8% to 9% is held by the ten largest clones. Material: blood. The receptors derive from a man aged 18 to 30 with Graves' hyperthyroidism.

V gene TRBV7-9 combines with J gene TRBJ1-4, with 7 bases aligning to TRBD1. Per the germline V gene, CDR1 is SEHNR and CDR2 is FQNEAQ (reference sequence). V trimming: 5 bases; J trimming: 11 bases; junction bases outside the gene matches: 20. The CDR3 runs 17 residues. This CDR3 is CASSPSTGWNEGQKLFF. DNA for the CDR3: TGTGCCAGCAGCCCCTCGACAGGGTGGAATGAAGGACAGAAACTGTTTTTT.

The chain has TRBV7-2 and TRBJ2-7; 10 bases match TRBD2. Germline lookup yields CDR1 SGHTA and CDR2 FQGNSA. The J segment lost 0 bases and the V segment lost 5 bases, leaving 7 bases of the junction unmatched. This CDR3 region has 16 residues. CDR3 sequence (DNA): TGTGCCAGCAGCCGTACTAGCGGGGAGAGCTCCTACGAGCAGTACTTC. This codes for CASSRTSGESSYEQYF.

This clonotype has ten or more counts. V usage is TRBV25-1 and J usage is TRBJ1-6; possible D gene TRBD1, 5 bases. Germline lookup yields CDR1 MGHDK and CDR2 SYGVNS. Trimming cost V 5 bases and J 11 bases, with 10 bases left between them. This CDR3 has 12 amino acids. CDR3 protein: CASSTRGAPLHF. CDR3 coding DNA: TGTGCCAGCAGTACCCGGGGGGCACCCCTCCACTTT.

This clonotype was observed many times. The V and J genes are TRBV29-1 and TRBJ1-3, with 8 bases fitting TRBD1. This CDR3 spans 16 amino acids. The V gene end was trimmed by 7 bases and the J gene end by 3 bases; junction bases not matched to a gene: 14. Per germline, CDR1 SQVTM and CDR2 ANQGSEA. CDR3 sequence (DNA): TGCAGCGCTCTTAGGACAGGGCCGGCAGTTGGAAACACCATATATTTT. This translates into CSALRTGPAVGNTIYF.

This clonotype was counted between two and nine times. This sequence joins TRBV7-9 and TRBJ1-6; 7 bases match TRBD1. The CDR3 totals 18 residues. The trim removed 3 bases at V and 4 bases at J, leaving 12 bases unmatched. Germline-derived CDR1 and CDR2 are SEHNR and FQNEAQ (reference sequence). In DNA form, the CDR3 reads TGTGCCAGCAGCTTTGGACAGGATGTGATTGGATATAATTCACCCCTCCACTTT. This sequence encodes CASSFGQDVIGYNSPLHF.

This clonotype was found once. The chain links TRBV19 to TRBJ2-7; TRBD2 matches at 9 bases. The V gene end was trimmed by 9 bases and the J gene end by 2 bases; junction bases not matched to a gene: 11. The CDR3 is 15 residues long. Germline V CDR1 and CDR2: LNHDA, SQIVND (reference sequence). The CDR3 reads CASSPPSGVTYEQYF. The DNA for the CDR3 is TGTGCCAGCAGTCCCCCTAGCGGGGTTACCTACGAGCAGTACTTC.

The chain joins TRBV24-1 to TRBJ2-1; unclear D gene. There are 13 residues in the CDR3. The V end was cut by 2 bases, the J end by 8 bases, with 9 bases between. CDR1 and CDR2 from the germline V gene are KGHDR and SFDVKD. CDR3 in DNA: TGTGCCACCAGTGATTACAGACACGATGAGCAGTTCTTC. Residues: CATSDYRHDEQFF.

Ten or more counts support this clonotype. This sequence joins TRBV10-3 and TRBJ2-2, with D uncertain. Germline values: CDR1 ENHRY, CDR2 SYGVKD. The V and J ends lost 0 bases and 7 bases respectively, with 9 bases between them. CDR3 length: 14 amino acids. CDR3 in amino acids: CAISESIGYGELFF. The CDR3 DNA reads TGTGCCATCAGTGAGTCGATCGGCTACGGGGAGCTGTTTTTT.

CDR3 nucleotides: TGTGCCAGCAGCCACTGGACAGATGCCTACGAGCAGTACTTC. Protein sequence: CASSHWTDAYEQYF. The rearrangement links TRBV14 to TRBJ2-7, with D possibly being TRBD1 (6 bases). CDR1 and CDR2 from the germline V gene are SGHDN and FVKESK. The CDR3 contains 14 residues. Trimming took off 3 bases at V and 2 bases at J, with 11 bases between the two ends.

This clonotype was recorded at least ten times. The V call is TRBV29-1, the J call TRBJ1-1; no clear D gene. CDR3 length: 14 amino acids. Trimming shortened V by 1 base and J by 2 bases, and 11 bases separated the two germline ends. The germline V gene encodes CDR1 SQVTM and CDR2 ANQGSEA. The CDR3 region has the DNA TGCAGCGTTGAAGTCGGACGTTCCAACACTGAAGCTTTCTTT. This gives the protein CSVEVGRSNTEAFF.